One sample yielded the 22 T cell receptor beta chains listed below, sequenced in a study of graft-versus-host responses after intestinal transplantation. Using immunoSEQ multiplex PCR, the repertoire was profiled, and TCRdb retains in-frame clones only, with some absent. Of about 100,000 clones in the sample, roughly 91% were seen once. The antigens of these receptors remain unknown. The sequencing here drew on unstimulated CD4+ T cells sorted from spleen or lymph node cells, taken before transplant. Receptor source: a human donor who was the organ donor for an intestinal transplant.

There are a few counts of this clone. The chain couples TRBV30 to TRBJ1-5; D uncertain. The V gene lost 0 bases and the J gene lost 0 bases, with 12 bases spanning the gap. CDR3 length: 16 amino acids. Germline V gives CDR1 GTSNPN, CDR2 SVGIG (reference sequence). The CDR3 bases are TGTGCCTGGAGTGTGTGGTACTCTTATAGCAATCAGCCCCAGCATTTT. It encodes CAWSVWYSYSNQPQHF. The full variable domain, rest sourced from reference TRBV30 and TRBJ1-5, is SQTIHQWPATLVQPVGSPLSLECTVEGTSNPNLYWYRQAAGRGLQLLFYSVGIGQISSEVPQNLSASRPQDRQFILSSKKLLLSDSGFYLCAWSVWYSYSNQPQHFGDGTRLSIL.

This clone has more than one count but fewer than ten. V and J are TRBV18 and TRBJ1-2; D is unresolved. Germline loops: CDR1 KGHSH, CDR2 LQKENI. Trimming took 5 bases from V and 2 from J, leaving 12 bases between them. CDR3 length: 14 amino acids. CDR3 amino acids: CASSARGRNYGYTF. In DNA, the CDR3 is TGTGCCAGCTCAGCGAGAGGCCGGAACTATGGCTACACCTTC. The variable domain in full, completed from reference TRBV18 and TRBJ1-2, reads NAGVMQNPRHLVRRRGQEARLRCSPMKGHSHVYWYRQLPEEGLKFMVYLQKENIIDESGMPKERFSAEFPKEGPSILRIQQVVRGDSAAYFCASSARGRNYGYTFGSGTRLTVV.

The V and J genes are TRBV4-3 and TRBJ1-4; TRBD1 aligns across 8 bases. Germline trimming cut 1 base from V and 7 bases from J; bases unmatched to any gene: 5. This CDR3 contains 15 residues. Germline-derived CDR1 and CDR2 are LGHNA and YSLEER. The CDR3 region has the DNA TGCGCCAGCAGCCAAGGACAGGGGATGGGTGAAAAACTGTTTTTT. Its translation: CASSQGQGMGEKLFF.

This chain links TRBV4-1 with TRBJ1-1; possibly TRBD1 for D (6 bases). Per the germline V gene, CDR1 is MGHRA and CDR2 is YSYEKL. Trimming removed 4 bases at V and 4 bases at J, with 22 bases between. The CDR3 length is 17 residues. CDR3 coding DNA: TGCGCCAGCAGCCCAACAGGACAGACAACTCAGGGCACTGAAGCTTTCTTT. Its protein product is CASSPTGQTTQGTEAFF.

The gene calls are TRBV21-1 and TRBJ1-5. TRBV21-1 is a pseudogene locus. The CDR3 consists of 17 residues. The CDR3 DNA follows: TGTGCCAGCAGCAAAGAGTTCGGGGTGTGGAACAATCAGCCCCAGCATTTT. Protein sequence: CASSKEFGVWNNQPQHF.

This chain joins TRBV5-4 and TRBJ1-3; 7 bases fit TRBD1. In germline, CDR1 is SGHNT, CDR2 YYREEE (reference sequence). V lost 4 bases, J lost 0 bases, and 7 bases stayed unmatched. The CDR3 is made up of 16 amino acids. The CDR3 is CASSPGQAFSGNTIYF. CDR3 bases: TGTGCCAGCAGCCCCGGACAGGCCTTCTCTGGAAACACCATATATTTT.

In DNA form, the CDR3 reads TGTGCCAGCAGTGGACTAGCGGGGGTGGGTAGGCGCACAGATACGCAGTATTTT. This gives the protein CASSGLAGVGRRTDTQYF. The V and J genes are TRBV11-2 and TRBJ2-3; the match to TRBD2 covers 13 bases. Trimming cost V 6 bases and J 1 base; bases outside gene matches: 10. Germline V gene sequence: CDR1 SGHAT, CDR2 FQNNGV. This CDR3 has 18 amino acids.

This chain joins TRBV5-4 and TRBJ2-7; maybe TRBD2 (5 bases). CDR1 is SGHNT and CDR2 is YYREEE in the germline V gene (reference sequence). There are 15 residues in the CDR3. V shed 3 bases and J shed 0 bases, with 13 bases lying between them. CDR3 sequence (DNA): TGTGCCAGCAGCTCCGGAGGAGTTTTCTCCTACGAGCAGTACTTC. This sequence encodes CASSSGGVFSYEQYF.

The rearrangement links TRBV6-5 to TRBJ2-7; TRBD2 matches 8 bases. V dropped 5 bases and J dropped 1; count of bases not matched to a gene: 7. Germline assignment: CDR1 MNHEY and CDR2 SVGAGI. There are 15 residues in the CDR3. The CDR3: CASSRRRGASYEQYF. In DNA form, the CDR3 reads TGTGCCAGCAGTCGGAGGCGGGGGGCTTCCTACGAGCAGTACTTC.

This rearrangement joins TRBV28 to TRBJ1-6; maybe TRBD1 (6 bases). V was trimmed by 7 bases and J by 7 bases, leaving 14 bases between them. There are 14 residues in the CDR3. Germline V gives CDR1 MDHEN, CDR2 SYDVKM. The CDR3 sequence is CASKVGQMNSPLHF. The CDR3 DNA is TGTGCCAGCAAAGTCGGACAGATGAATTCACCCCTCCACTTT.

The V call is TRBV9, the J call TRBJ2-5; 11 bases fit TRBD2. V dropped 0 bases and J dropped 7; count of bases not matched to a gene: 5. The germline CDR1 and CDR2 sequences are SGDLS and YYNGEE. There are 15 residues in the CDR3. CDR3 sequence reads: CASSVVAGGKGTQYF. In DNA, the CDR3 is TGTGCCAGCAGCGTAGTAGCGGGGGGGAAAGGGACCCAGTACTTC.

J is TRBJ1-5 and V is TRBV9; D unclear. Germline lookup yields CDR1 SGDLS and CDR2 YYNGEE. CDR3 size: 14 residues. Trimming took off 0 bases at V and 4 bases at J, with 8 bases between the two ends. CDR3 loop: CASSVGAGNQPQHF. CDR3 nucleotide sequence: TGTGCCAGCAGCGTAGGTGCGGGAAATCAGCCCCAGCATTTT.

The chain is built from TRBV4-1 and TRBJ1-3; no reliable D call. The V gene's germline CDR1 is MGHRA and CDR2 YSYEKL. There are 15 residues in the CDR3. The V gene lost 0 bases and the J gene lost 1 base, with 7 bases spanning the gap. DNA for the CDR3: TGCGCCAGCAGCCAAGATCGGTGGTCTGGAAACACCATATATTTT. Residues: CASSQDRWSGNTIYF.

V is TRBV9 and J is TRBJ2-7; TRBD2 might be the D (6 bases). The CDR3 has 15 residues. The V gene's germline CDR1 is SGDLS and CDR2 YYNGEE. V was cut by 0 bases and J by 1 base, with 11 bases left in between. CDR3 sequence: CASSVGGLPSYEQYF. DNA for the CDR3: TGTGCCAGCAGCGTAGGGGGACTGCCATCCTACGAGCAGTACTTC.

The genes are TRBV4-1 and TRBJ2-5; maybe TRBD2 (7 bases). Trimming left V 4 bases short and J 4 bases short, with 25 bases between. The CDR3 covers 18 residues. Germline V gives CDR1 MGHRA, CDR2 YSYEKL. The CDR3 coding sequence is TGCGCCAGCAGCCGAACCATATATAAGGGGGGGCTGGTAGAGACCCAGTACTTC. It specifies CASSRTIYKGGLVETQYF.

The chain employs TRBV27 and TRBJ2-5; possible D gene TRBD1, 5 bases. The better agreement between TRBJ2-7 and the DNA end casts doubt on the J call. Germline V gene data show CDR1 as MNHEY and CDR2 as SMNVEV (reference sequence). This CDR3 contains 14 residues. The CDR3: CASRLQVPPYEQYF. The CDR3, as DNA: TGTGCCAGCAGATTACAGGTACCCCCCTACGAGCAGTACTTC.

The J gene is TRBJ2-7, the V gene TRBV25-1; 8 positions match TRBD1. Germline-derived CDR1 and CDR2 are MGHDK and SYGVNS. Unmatched junction bases numbered 8, after V lost 8 bases and J lost 5 bases. The length of the CDR3 is 13 residues. The CDR3 is CASYGQGHHEQYF. The CDR3, as DNA: TGTGCCAGCTACGGACAGGGACATCACGAGCAGTACTTC.

The rearrangement uses TRBV20-1 and TRBJ1-1; D is unresolved. Germline-derived CDR1 and CDR2 are DFQATT and SNEGSKA (reference sequence). The length of the CDR3 is 11 residues. Trimming removed 5 bases at V and 1 base at J, with 5 bases between. CDR3 sequence reads: CSAAGNTEAFF. In nucleotides, the CDR3 is TGCAGTGCTGCAGGGAACACTGAAGCTTTCTTT.

The V call is TRBV28, the J call TRBJ1-2, with D tentatively TRBD1 (5 bases). Trimming shortened V by 4 bases and J by 3 bases, and 12 bases separated the two germline ends. The V gene's germline CDR1 is MDHEN and CDR2 SYDVKM. The CDR3 loop spans 14 amino acids. CDR3 amino acids: CASSSQGWDYGYTF. CDR3 nucleotide sequence: TGTGCCAGCAGTTCTCAGGGCTGGGACTATGGCTACACCTTC.

The chain carries TRBV11-2 and TRBJ2-7; 9 bases are shared with TRBD1. V was pared by 5 bases and J by 4 bases, with 9 bases of the junction left unmatched. CDR1 is SGHAT and CDR2 is FQNNGV in the germline V gene. The CDR3 spans 15 residues. CDR3 DNA sequence: TGTGCCAGCAGCATCCCCGGGACAGGGCCATACGAGCAGTACTTC. Translated: CASSIPGTGPYEQYF.

The genes are TRBV6-5 and TRBJ1-2; TRBD1 might be the D (6 bases). This CDR3 is built from 12 residues. V lost 6 bases to trimming and J lost 5 bases, with 10 bases between them. CDR1 MNHEY and CDR2 SVGAGI come from the germline V gene. CDR3 loop: CASRTDRYGYTF. CDR3 DNA sequence: TGTGCCAGCAGAACGGACAGATATGGCTACACCTTC.

The V call is TRBV6-1, the J call TRBJ1-5; no firm D call. Germline-derived CDR1 and CDR2 are MNHNS and SASEGT. The CDR3 loop spans 11 amino acids. V lost 6 bases and J 11 bases, leaving 11 bases between the germline ends. CDR3 sequence reads: CASSRGEAQHF. In DNA, the CDR3 is TGTGCCAGCAGCCGGGGTGAGGCCCAGCATTTT.